This T cell receptor (beta chain) was retrieved from a study of cytomegalovirus exposure and HLA in healthy donors. The primer mix had 60 Vbeta and 13 Jbeta primers. Clones were sequenced by immunoSEQ multiplex PCR, and TCRdb holds only the in-frame ones, with some missing. Of about 67,000 clones in the sample, 80% to 90% were seen once. This CDR3 has 13 amino acids. Germline V lookup: CDR1 MNHNS, CDR2 SASEGT. V was shortened by 4 bases and J by 8 bases, with 11 bases between the two germline ends. Material: PBMCs. This receptor was taken from a woman between 25 and 40 years old in good health and CMV-seronegative. J is TRBJ2-2 and V is TRBV6-1; maybe TRBD2 (6 bases). This CDR3 reads CASSARGSGELFF. CDR3 DNA sequence: TGTGCCAGCAGTGCCCGGGGGTCAGGGGAGCTGTTTTTT.